Each of the 32 T cell receptor beta chains below was sequenced from the same sample in a study of blood T cell repertoires in COVID-19. Libraries were prepared by immunoSEQ multiplex PCR; TCRdb keeps only in-frame clonotypes and omits some of them. The sample carries 50,000 to 70,000 clones, just over 70% recorded once. The sequenced material came from PBMCs or T cells enriched from blood (not recorded which). These receptors all come from a woman aged 55-75 years who had been exposed to COVID-19.

CDR3 amino acids: CASSQRREGRYSNEQFF. In nucleotides, the CDR3 is TGTGCCAGCAGCCAGAGACGGGAGGGCCGTTACTCCAATGAGCAGTTCTTC. The V call is TRBV3-1 (or the pseudogene TRBV3-2), the J call TRBJ2-1; TRBD2 aligns across 8 bases. The length of the CDR3 is 17 residues. Germline CDR1 LGHDT, CDR2 YNNKEL (reference sequence). The V gene end was trimmed by 3 bases and the J gene end by 6 bases; junction bases not matched to a gene: 13.

This chain joins TRBV27 and TRBJ2-7; tentative D call: TRBD2 (6 bases). Trimming took off 2 bases at V and 3 bases at J, with 11 bases between the two ends. The CDR3 has 14 amino acids. Germline V CDR1 and CDR2: MNHEY, SMNVEV (reference sequence). CDR3 residues: CASSLNGRIYEQYF. Here the CDR3 DNA reads TGTGCCAGCAGTTTAAACGGGAGAATCTACGAGCAGTACTTC.

V usage is TRBV11-2 and J usage is TRBJ1-1; D remains ambiguous. CDR1 is SGHAT, CDR2 FQNNGV, per germline. The CDR3 is made up of 14 amino acids. Deletions cut 1 base from V and 5 bases from J, with 11 bases between. CDR3 sequence reads: CASSLGGFLTEAFF. CDR3 nucleotides: TGTGCCAGCAGCTTAGGAGGCTTTTTGACTGAAGCTTTCTTT.

The chain combines TRBV30 with TRBJ2-3; possible D gene TRBD2, 6 bases. Trimming took off 2 bases at V and 6 bases at J, with 24 bases between the two ends. The CDR3 consists of 17 residues. Germline V gene data show CDR1 as GTSNPN and CDR2 as SVGIG (reference sequence). Here the CDR3 DNA reads TGTGCCTGGAGTTCGGGACGCGTGACGGGAGTAGGGGATACGCAGTATTTT. As protein: CAWSSGRVTGVGDTQYF.

The chain employs TRBV5-1 and TRBJ1-5, with D perhaps matching TRBD1 (5 bases). Germline CDR1 is SGHRS and CDR2 is YFSETQ. Trimming shortened V by 1 base and J by 0 bases, and 11 bases separated the two germline ends. CDR3 length equals 16 residues. CDR3 DNA: TGCGCCAGCAGCTTGCGGGGGTTGGATAGCAATCAGCCCCAGCATTTT. Translated, it gives CASSLRGLDSNQPQHF.

V and J are TRBV7-3 and TRBJ2-1, with TRBD1 matching 7 bases. V lost 8 bases to trimming and J lost 5 bases; unmatched junction nucleotides: 6. Germline-derived CDR1 and CDR2 are SGHTA and FQGTGA. This CDR3 has 13 residues. CDR3 sequence (DNA): TGTGCCAGCCCCTCAACAGGGGACAATGAGCAGTTCTTC. Translated, it gives CASPSTGDNEQFF.

The chain combines TRBV2 with TRBJ1-6; TRBD1 matches 9 bases. The CDR3 runs to 19 residues. Germline V CDR1 and CDR2: SNHLY, FYNNEI. The ends lost 10 bases at V and 2 bases at J; junction bases unmatched: 18. This chain's CDR3 is CANLLPGQGDQTYNSPLHF. For the CDR3, the DNA is TGTGCCAACTTACTTCCGGGACAGGGAGACCAGACCTATAATTCACCCCTCCACTTT.

The V call is TRBV9, the J call TRBJ2-7; TRBD1 matches at 7 bases. CDR1 is SGDLS, CDR2 YYNGEE, per germline. CDR3 length equals 14 residues. V was clipped by 0 bases and J by 5 bases; unmatched bases: 5. The CDR3 sequence is CASSVGQGSHEQYF. CDR3 coding DNA: TGTGCCAGCAGCGTAGGACAGGGTTCCCACGAGCAGTACTTC.

This clone was recorded once. The rearrangement uses TRBV28 and TRBJ2-7; tentatively, D is TRBD1 (5 bases). Trimming cost V 4 bases and J 6 bases, with 16 bases left between them. CDR3 length: 14 amino acids. Germline V gene lookup returns CDR1 MDHEN and CDR2 SYDVKM. This CDR3 is CASSSRVIIPEQYF. The CDR3 coding sequence is TGTGCCAGCAGTTCCAGGGTTATAATTCCCGAGCAGTACTTC.

This rearrangement joins TRBV21-1 to TRBJ1-3. TRBV21-1 is a listed pseudogene. This CDR3 has 17 residues. CDR3: CASSKAGFGVSGNTIYF. CDR3 nucleotide sequence: TGTGCCAGCAGCAAAGCGGGTTTCGGGGTCTCAGGAAACACCATATATTTT.

V and J are TRBV29-1 and TRBJ1-2; a possible D gene is TRBD1 (5 bases). CDR3 size: 13 residues. From germline, CDR1 is SQVTM and CDR2 ANQGSEA. V lost 4 bases and J 6 bases, leaving 15 bases between the germline ends. CDR3 sequence reads: CSVAPQQGDGYTF. Here the CDR3 DNA reads TGCAGCGTTGCCCCACAACAAGGGGATGGCTACACCTTC.

This chain links TRBV19 with TRBJ1-4; TRBD1 matches 10 bases. Trimming removed 3 bases from V and 4 bases from J; junction bases left unmatched: 5. CDR3 length: 16 residues. From germline, CDR1 is LNHDA and CDR2 SQIVND (reference sequence). CDR3 sequence (DNA): TGTGCCAGTAGTATCAGACAGGGGGCAATTAATGAAAAACTGTTTTTT. Its protein product is CASSIRQGAINEKLFF.

The genes are TRBV10-3 and TRBJ1-1; D is possibly TRBD1 (5 bases). The germline V and J ends were trimmed by 0 bases and 4 bases, with 12 bases remaining between them. From germline, CDR1 is ENHRY and CDR2 SYGVKD. The CDR3 has 15 amino acids. The CDR3 coding sequence is TGTGCCATCAGTGAGTCCCCAGGGAAAGGCACTGAAGCTTTCTTT. This translates into CAISESPGKGTEAFF.

The chain employs TRBV30 and TRBJ2-7, with TRBD2 as a possible D gene (6 bases). Per germline, CDR1 GTSNPN and CDR2 SVGIG (reference sequence). Trimming stripped 4 bases from V and 2 bases from J, with 15 bases between. The CDR3 runs to 14 residues. The CDR3 is CAWITRRGTYEQYF. The CDR3 bases are TGTGCCTGGATTACCCGGAGGGGAACCTACGAGCAGTACTTC.

V is TRBV6-2 or TRBV6-3 and J is TRBJ2-5, with unresolved D. V was clipped by 2 bases and J by 7 bases, with 17 bases between them. The CDR3 spans 15 residues. The germline CDR1 and CDR2 sequences are MNHEY and SVGEGT. CDR3 protein: CASSYPNHLRRTQYF. CDR3 DNA sequence: TGTGCCAGCAGTTACCCCAACCATTTGCGGCGGACCCAGTACTTC.

This clone was found a few times. This chain links TRBV28 with TRBJ1-1, with D unclear. Germline CDR1 MDHEN, CDR2 SYDVKM. There are 10 residues in the CDR3. The V end lost 7 bases, the J end lost 5 bases, and 5 bases lay between the germline ends. The CDR3 nucleotides read TGTGCCAGCAAAGAGACTGAAGCTTTCTTT. It codes for CASKETEAFF.

The V call is TRBV10-3, the J call TRBJ1-2; possible D gene TRBD1, 6 bases. The CDR3 loop spans 13 amino acids. Germline assignment: CDR1 ENHRY and CDR2 SYGVKD. Between the trimmed V and J ends, which lost 8 bases and 8 bases, there was a span of 18 bases. The CDR3, as DNA: TGTGCCATCCTTGGAAGGGGGGGGGAAGGCTACACCTTC. Protein: CAILGRGGEGYTF.

The V call is TRBV5-1, the J call TRBJ1-5; 11 bases map to TRBD1. With 3 bases clipped from V and 1 base from J, the junction kept 3 bases outside the gene matches. Per the germline V gene, CDR1 is SGHRS and CDR2 is YFSETQ. The CDR3 spans 16 residues. The CDR3 sequence: CASSSGTGGSNQPQHF. DNA of the CDR3: TGCGCCAGCAGCTCTGGGACAGGGGGAAGCAATCAGCCCCAGCATTTT.

V gene TRBV19 combines with J gene TRBJ2-2; tentative D call: TRBD1 (5 bases). This CDR3 region has 14 residues. The V gene lost 4 bases and the J gene lost 6 bases, with 12 bases spanning the gap. Germline V gene data show CDR1 as LNHDA and CDR2 as SQIVND (reference sequence). CDR3 in amino acids: CASSTQGSAGELFF. The DNA for the CDR3 is TGTGCCAGTAGTACTCAGGGTTCCGCCGGGGAGCTGTTTTTT.

V gene TRBV4-2 combines with J gene TRBJ2-5, with 8 nucleotides matching TRBD2. Germline V gene sequence: CDR1 LGHNA, CDR2 YNFKEQ. Unmatched junction bases numbered 14, after V lost 4 bases and J lost 4 bases. The CDR3 has 17 amino acids. CDR3 sequence reads: CASSRGDGGASGETQYF. Written as DNA, the CDR3 is TGTGCCAGCAGCCGAGGTGACGGGGGGGCCTCGGGAGAGACCCAGTACTTC.

This chain joins TRBV7-2 and TRBJ1-1, with 11 bases aligning to TRBD1. Looked up from germline, CDR1 is SGHTA and CDR2 is FQGNSA. CDR3 length: 15 residues. V dropped 4 bases and J dropped 6; count of bases not matched to a gene: 7. CDR3: CASSSRTGQGAEAFF. The DNA for the CDR3 is TGTGCCAGCAGCTCCCGGACGGGACAGGGGGCTGAAGCTTTCTTT.

The chain couples TRBV29-1 to TRBJ2-7, with 8 positions matching TRBD1. CDR3 size: 13 residues. From germline, CDR1 is SQVTM and CDR2 ANQGSEA. The J segment lost 3 bases and the V segment lost 5 bases, leaving 6 bases of the junction unmatched. CDR3 in DNA: TGCAGCGTTTCAGGGGACAGGTACTACGAGCAGTACTTC. This encodes CSVSGDRYYEQYF.

The chain uses TRBV2 and TRBJ2-7; TRBD2 matches 8 bases. Unmatched junction bases numbered 9, after V lost 4 bases and J lost 7 bases. The V gene's germline CDR1 is SNHLY and CDR2 FYNNEI. The CDR3 totals 14 residues. This CDR3 is CASSVVGGAGEQYF. The DNA of the CDR3 is TGTGCCAGCAGTGTTGTCGGGGGGGCAGGAGAGCAGTACTTC.

The genes are TRBV6-1 and TRBJ2-3; 14 bases align to TRBD2. The CDR3 covers 18 residues. Per the germline V gene, CDR1 is MNHNS and CDR2 is SASEGT. Trimming removed 3 bases from V and 4 bases from J; junction bases left unmatched: 9. The CDR3: CASSDPGLAGDGSDTQYF. DNA of the CDR3: TGTGCCAGCAGTGATCCGGGACTAGCGGGAGACGGCTCAGATACGCAGTATTTT.

The chain has TRBV4-3 and TRBJ1-1; tentative D call: TRBD1 (5 bases). V shed 1 base and J shed 1 base, with 16 bases lying between them. CDR1 LGHNA and CDR2 YSLEER come from the germline V gene. The CDR3 sequence is 17 residues long. The CDR3 sequence is CASSQGPHGGSNTEAFF. In nucleotides, the CDR3 is TGCGCCAGCAGCCAAGGACCCCACGGGGGGTCGAACACTGAAGCTTTCTTT.

CDR3 coding DNA: TGTGCCAGCAGTGCCCACAGCGGAGAGACCCAGTACTTC. Encoded protein: CASSAHSGETQYF. The chain employs TRBV2 and TRBJ2-5; D perhaps matches TRBD2 (5 bases). Germline V gives CDR1 SNHLY, CDR2 FYNNEI. The CDR3 has 13 amino acids. V was pared by 4 bases and J by 4 bases, with 10 bases between. Drawing the rest from reference TRBV2 and TRBJ2-5, the complete variable domain is EPEVTQTPSHQVTQMGQEVILRCVPISNHLYFYWYRQILGQKVEFLVSFYNNEISEKSEIFDDQFSVERPDGSNFTLKIRSTKLEDSAMYFCASSAHSGETQYFGPGTRLLVL.

Ten or more counts support this clone. V and J are TRBV6-5 and TRBJ2-2; tentatively, D is TRBD1 (6 bases). Germline CDR1 MNHEY, CDR2 SVGAGI. Trimming removed 4 bases from V and 4 bases from J, with 10 bases in between. The CDR3 extends over 14 amino acids. The DNA of the CDR3 is TGTGCCAGCAGTTTGGGACACGTCACCGGGGAGCTGTTTTTT. Its translation: CASSLGHVTGELFF.

CDR3 loop: CASSMAVTDTQYF. As DNA, the CDR3 is TGTGCCAGTAGTATGGCAGTTACAGATACGCAGTATTTT. The chain joins TRBV19 to TRBJ2-3; no clear D gene. The V end was cut by 3 bases, the J end by 3 bases, with 7 bases between. The CDR3 spans 13 residues. Germline V CDR1 and CDR2: LNHDA, SQIVND (reference sequence).

This chain connects TRBV5-1 to TRBJ2-7; 10 bases are a match to TRBD1. The V gene end was trimmed by 3 bases and the J gene end by 2 bases; junction bases not matched to a gene: 5. Germline values: CDR1 SGHRS, CDR2 YFSETQ. This CDR3 contains 15 residues. Here the CDR3 DNA reads TGCGCCAGCAGCTGGGACAGGGGTGTCACCTACGAGCAGTACTTC. Residues: CASSWDRGVTYEQYF. Filled out from reference TRBV5-1 and TRBJ2-7, the complete variable domain reads KAGVTQTPRYLIKTRGQQVTLSCSPISGHRSVSWYQQTPGQGLQFLFEYFSETQRNKGNFPGRFSGRQFSNSRSEMNVSTLELGDSALYLCASSWDRGVTYEQYFGPGTRLTVT.

This clone was picked up one time. The chain combines TRBV5-8 with TRBJ1-1; D is unresolved. The CDR3 has 16 amino acids. Germline V CDR1 and CDR2: SGHTS, YDEGEE. Trimming removed 4 bases at V and 3 bases at J, with 19 bases between. CDR3 bases: TGTGCCAGCAGCCCGATCCCCCGAGGCGTATACACTGAAGCTTTCTTT. Translated: CASSPIPRGVYTEAFF.

This chain uses TRBV10-2 with TRBJ2-7, with 9 nucleotides matching TRBD2. CDR3 length: 15 amino acids. The germline V gene has CDR1 WSHSY and CDR2 SAAADI. J was trimmed by 4 bases and V by 6 bases; bases with no gene match: 10. This CDR3 is CASRDLAGRIYEQYF. In nucleotides, the CDR3 is TGCGCCAGCAGGGATCTAGCGGGAAGAATTTACGAGCAGTACTTC.

This chain uses TRBV4-1 with TRBJ1-1; 8 bases are shared with TRBD1. In germline, CDR1 is MGHRA, CDR2 YSYEKL. The CDR3 spans 18 residues. Trimming removed 0 bases from V and 1 base from J; junction bases left unmatched: 10. Here the CDR3 reads CASSQESGGRPSNTEAFF. DNA of the CDR3: TGCGCCAGCAGCCAAGAATCAGGGGGCAGACCTTCGAACACTGAAGCTTTCTTT.